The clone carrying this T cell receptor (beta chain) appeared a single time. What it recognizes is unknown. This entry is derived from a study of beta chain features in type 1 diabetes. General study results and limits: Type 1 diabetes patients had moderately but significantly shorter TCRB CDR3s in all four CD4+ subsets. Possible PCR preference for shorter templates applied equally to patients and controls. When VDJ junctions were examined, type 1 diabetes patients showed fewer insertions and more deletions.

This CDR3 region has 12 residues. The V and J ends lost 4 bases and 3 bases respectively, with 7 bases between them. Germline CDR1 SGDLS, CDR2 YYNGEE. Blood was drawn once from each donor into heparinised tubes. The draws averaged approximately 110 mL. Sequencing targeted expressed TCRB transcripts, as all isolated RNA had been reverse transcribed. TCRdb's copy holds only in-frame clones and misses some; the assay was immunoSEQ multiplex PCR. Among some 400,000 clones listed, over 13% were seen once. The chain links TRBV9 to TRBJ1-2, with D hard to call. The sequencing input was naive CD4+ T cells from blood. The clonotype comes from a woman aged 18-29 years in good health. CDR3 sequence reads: CASSRQHYGYTF. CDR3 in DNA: TGTGCCAGCAGCAGACAACACTATGGCTACACCTTC.